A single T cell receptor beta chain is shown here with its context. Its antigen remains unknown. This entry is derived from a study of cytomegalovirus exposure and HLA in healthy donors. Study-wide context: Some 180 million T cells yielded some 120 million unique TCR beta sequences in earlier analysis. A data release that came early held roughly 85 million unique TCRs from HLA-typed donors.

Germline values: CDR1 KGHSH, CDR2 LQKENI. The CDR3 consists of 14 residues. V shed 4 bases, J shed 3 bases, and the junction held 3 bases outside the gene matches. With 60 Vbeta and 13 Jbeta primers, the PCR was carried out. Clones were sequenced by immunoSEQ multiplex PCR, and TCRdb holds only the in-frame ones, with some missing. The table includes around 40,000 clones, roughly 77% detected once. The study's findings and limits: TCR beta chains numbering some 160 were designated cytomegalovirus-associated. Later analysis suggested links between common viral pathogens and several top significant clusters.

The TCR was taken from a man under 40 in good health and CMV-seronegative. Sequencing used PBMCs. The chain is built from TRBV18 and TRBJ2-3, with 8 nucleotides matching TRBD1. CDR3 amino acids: CASSRGTGTDTQYF. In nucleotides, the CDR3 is TGTGCCAGCTCACGGGGGACAGGAACAGATACGCAGTATTTT.